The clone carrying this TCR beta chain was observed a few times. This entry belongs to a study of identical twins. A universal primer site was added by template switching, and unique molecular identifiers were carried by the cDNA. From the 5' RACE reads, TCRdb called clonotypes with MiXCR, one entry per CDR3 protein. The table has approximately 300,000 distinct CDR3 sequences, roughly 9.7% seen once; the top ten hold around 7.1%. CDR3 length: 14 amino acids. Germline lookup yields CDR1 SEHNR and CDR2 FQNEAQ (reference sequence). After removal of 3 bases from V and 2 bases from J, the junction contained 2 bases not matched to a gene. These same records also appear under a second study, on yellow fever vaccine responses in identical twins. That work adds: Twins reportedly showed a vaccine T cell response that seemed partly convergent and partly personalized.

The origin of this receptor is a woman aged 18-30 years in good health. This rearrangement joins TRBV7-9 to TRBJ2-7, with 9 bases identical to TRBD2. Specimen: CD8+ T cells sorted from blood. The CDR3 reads CASSLGLAPYEQYF. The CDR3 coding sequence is TGTGCCAGCAGCTTGGGACTAGCTCCCTACGAGCAGTACTTC. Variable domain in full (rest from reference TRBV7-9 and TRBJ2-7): DTGVSQNPRHKITKRGQNVTFRCDPISEHNRLYWYRQTLGQGPEFLTYFQNEAQLEKSRLLSDRFSAERPKGSFSTLEIQRTEQGDSAMYLCASSLGLAPYEQYFGPGTRLTVT.